This passage covers 5 T cell receptor beta chains from one sample sequenced in a study of T cell responses to AZD1222 COVID-19 vaccine. Sequenced by immunoSEQ multiplex PCR; TCRdb stores in-frame clones only, minus some. The sample records under 150,000 clones, 75% to 95% being singletons. This specimen was peripheral blood, taken on day 0 of MenACWY control vaccination. Receptor source: an adult in good health.

The chain is built from TRBV27 and TRBJ2-7; 7 bases fit TRBD1. V lost 5 bases to trimming and J lost 1 base; unmatched junction nucleotides: 5. The germline gives CDR1 MNHEY, CDR2 SMNVEV (reference sequence). This CDR3 contains 14 residues. The chain's CDR3 is CASSLRRGSYEQYF. The CDR3 region has the DNA TGTGCCAGCAGTCTCCGCAGGGGGTCCTACGAGCAGTACTTC.

This clone was recorded once. The V gene is TRBV18, the J gene TRBJ2-7; TRBD1 matches 8 bases. After removal of 6 bases from V and 4 bases from J, the junction contained 8 bases not matched to a gene. This CDR3 has 14 amino acids. From germline, CDR1 is KGHSH and CDR2 LQKENI. The CDR3 DNA reads TGTGCCAGCTCCCTCAGGGGGCGGTTTTACGAGCAGTACTTC. Translated: CASSLRGRFYEQYF. The entire variable domain, with the rest obtained from reference TRBV18 and TRBJ2-7, is as follows: NAGVMQNPRHLVRRRGQEARLRCSPMKGHSHVYWYRQLPEEGLKFMVYLQKENIIDESGMPKERFSAEFPKEGPSILRIQQVVRGDSAAYFCASSLRGRFYEQYFGPGTRLTVT.

The V and J genes are TRBV6-1 and TRBJ1-2; possible D gene TRBD1, 5 bases. Germline V lookup: CDR1 MNHNS, CDR2 SASEGT. The CDR3 runs to 15 residues. Trimming pared 3 bases from V and 6 bases from J, leaving 17 bases between. In nucleotides, the CDR3 is TGTGCCAGCAGTGATTGGGGGGGGAGTCCCAATGGCTACACCTTC. Amino acids: CASSDWGGSPNGYTF.

The CDR3 nucleotides read TGTGCCAGTAGTATCGACAGGGGGCGAAGCTACACCTTC. Protein sequence: CASSIDRGRSYTF. The chain recombines TRBV19 with TRBJ1-2, with TRBD1 identical over 10 bases. Germline lookup yields CDR1 LNHDA and CDR2 SQIVND (reference sequence). The CDR3 has 13 amino acids. The J segment lost 9 bases and the V segment lost 3 bases, leaving 4 bases of the junction unmatched. Variable domain in full (rest from reference TRBV19 and TRBJ1-2): DGGITQSPKYLFRKEGQNVTLSCEQNLNHDAMYWYRQDPGQGLRLIYYSQIVNDFQKGDIAEGYSVSREKKESFPLTVTSAQKNPTAFYLCASSIDRGRSYTFGSGTRLTVV.

CDR3: CASSPNPGQGTNNYGYTF. Written as DNA, the CDR3 is TGTGCCAGCAGTCCCAACCCTGGACAGGGGACAAATAACTATGGCTACACCTTC. V is TRBV6-6 and J is TRBJ1-2; TRBD1 matches 9 bases. Germline V lookup: CDR1 MNHNY, CDR2 SVGAGI (reference sequence). CDR3 size: 18 residues. V gave up 5 bases and J gave up 1 base; unmatched junction bases: 14.